This T cell receptor (beta chain) came from a study of cytomegalovirus exposure and HLA in healthy donors. A remark on this clone: As yet, its antigen is unknown.

Germline loops: CDR1 LGHNA, CDR2 YNFKEQ. The CDR3 totals 17 residues. General study points: Sequencing likely produced, as an artifact, a cluster of highly shared sequence variants. Specificity of a few CMV-associated chains for CMV antigens was verified in vitro. The authors listed some 150 TCR beta chains as cytomegalovirus-associated. In an earlier analysis, in roughly 580 donors, most V segments appeared productive either ~90% or ~30% of the time.

The PCR made use of 60 Vbeta and 13 Jbeta primers. The table came from immunoSEQ multiplex PCR; TCRdb's copy has only in-frame clones and leaves some out. The table has approximately 160,000 clones, under 85% seen once. The genes are TRBV4-2 and TRBJ2-5, with TRBD2 matching 8 bases. The J call may be wrong; the DNA end is better matched by TRBJ2-7. Input material: PBMCs. This TCR derives from a woman aged 25 to 39 in good health and CMV-seronegative. CDR3 loop: CASSQVSGDWPINEQYF. In nucleotides, the CDR3 is TGTGCCAGCAGCCAAGTTAGCGGGGACTGGCCCATCAACGAGCAGTACTTC.